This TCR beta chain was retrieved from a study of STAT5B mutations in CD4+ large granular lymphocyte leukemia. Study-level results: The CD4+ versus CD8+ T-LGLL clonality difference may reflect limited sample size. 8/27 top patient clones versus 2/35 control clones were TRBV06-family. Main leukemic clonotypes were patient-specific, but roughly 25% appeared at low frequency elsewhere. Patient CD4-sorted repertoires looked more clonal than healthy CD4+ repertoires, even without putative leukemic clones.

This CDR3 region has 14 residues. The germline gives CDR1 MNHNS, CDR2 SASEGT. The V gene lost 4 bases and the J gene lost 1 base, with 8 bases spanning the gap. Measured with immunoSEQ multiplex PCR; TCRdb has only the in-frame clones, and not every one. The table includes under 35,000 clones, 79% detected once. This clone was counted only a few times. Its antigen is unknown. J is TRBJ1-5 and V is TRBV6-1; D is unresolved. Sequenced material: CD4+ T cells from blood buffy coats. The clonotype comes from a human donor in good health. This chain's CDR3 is CASSVMGSNQPQHF. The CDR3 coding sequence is TGTGCCAGCAGTGTCATGGGGAGCAATCAGCCCCAGCATTTT.